The text below deals with one T cell receptor (beta chain). This sample stems from a study of shared clonotypes between healthy human individuals. Assay used: immunoSEQ multiplex PCR; TCRdb lists only in-frame clones, some missing. The sample shows hundreds of thousands of clones, about nine tenths of them seen only once. The CDR3 totals 16 residues. V was pared by 2 bases and J by 0 bases, with 3 bases of the junction left unmatched. The germline V gene encodes CDR1 MNHEY and CDR2 SVGAGI. The chain combines TRBV6-5 with TRBJ1-3; 8 nucleotides match TRBD1. This TCR derives from a man aged 18 to 30 in good health. Sequencing input: memory CD8+ T cells sorted from blood. The subset was: CD45RO+ cells pooled with CCR7-negative TemRA cells. CDR3 residues: CASSYRTGFSGNTIYF. The CDR3 nucleotides read TGTGCCAGCAGTTACCGGACAGGGTTCTCTGGAAACACCATATATTTT.